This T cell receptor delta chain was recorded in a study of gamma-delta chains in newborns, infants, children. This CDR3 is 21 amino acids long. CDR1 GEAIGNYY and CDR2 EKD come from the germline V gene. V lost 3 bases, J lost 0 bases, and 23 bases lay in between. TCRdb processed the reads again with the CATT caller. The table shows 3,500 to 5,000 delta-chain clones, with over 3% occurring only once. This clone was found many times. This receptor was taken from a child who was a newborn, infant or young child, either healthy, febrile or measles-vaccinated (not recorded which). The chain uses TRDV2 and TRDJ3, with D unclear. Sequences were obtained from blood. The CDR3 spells CACDATGPAGFPSWDTRQMFF. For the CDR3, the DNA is TGTGCCTGTGACGCAACGGGCCCTGCAGGATTTCCCTCCTGGGACACCCGACAGATGTTTTTC.